The clone carrying this TCR beta chain showed up just a few times. Antigen specificity is unknown. This entry is derived from a study of cytomegalovirus exposure and HLA in healthy donors. Study conclusions and caveats: Researchers counted roughly 150 TCR beta chains as cytomegalovirus-associated. CMV antigen specificity was confirmed in vitro for three CMV-associated chains. The classifier reportedly diagnosed cytomegalovirus status with high specificity and sensitivity.

The donors were part of the validation cohort of 100 to 150 subjects. That cohort was separate from the first cohort, which comprised fewer than 800 subjects. Here immunoSEQ multiplex PCR was the method, and the copy in TCRdb shows in-frame clones only, minus some. The repertoire holds a few hundred thousand clones, with roughly 89% as singletons. Sequenced material: PBMCs. The TCR originated in a woman aged 18-29 years in good health and CMV-seronegative.

As DNA, the CDR3 is TGTGCCAGCATCGGACAGGGCTATGGCTACACCTTC. Translated, it gives CASIGQGYGYTF. J is TRBJ1-2 and V is TRBV2; 8 positions match TRBD1. This CDR3 is 12 amino acids long. With V trimmed by 7 bases and J by 4 bases, 2 bases remained unmatched. Germline V gene data show CDR1 as SNHLY and CDR2 as FYNNEI. Looking up the rest from reference TRBV2 and TRBJ1-2 gives the full variable domain: EPEVTQTPSHQVTQMGQEVILRCVPISNHLYFYWYRQILGQKVEFLVSFYNNEISEKSEIFDDQFSVERPDGSNFTLKIRSTKLEDSAMYFCASIGQGYGYTFGSGTRLTVV.